This TCR beta chain was sequenced during a study of vaccination and CD4 T cells after COVID-19. In the study overall: Comprising six males and four females, the convalescent participants counted two Hispanic individuals among them. Sampling after COVID took place at a median of around 91 days (range 35 to 161) following diagnosis.

Treatment defined: roughly nine-day PBMC culture with coronavirus spike peptide pools or control peptides (ViraFEST assay). J was trimmed by 0 bases and V by 3 bases; bases with no gene match: 3. This CDR3 has 16 residues. Germline-derived CDR1 and CDR2 are WSHSY and SAAADI. With the Oncomine TCR Beta short-read assay, DNA from cultured CD4+ T cells was sequenced. The source of extracted genomic DNA was cultured CD4+ T cells. From the PCR reads, TCRdb called clonotypes with MiXCR, one entry per CDR3 protein. In the table there are 13,000 or so distinct CDR3 sequences, around 40% of which are singletons. A note on this clonotype: Its antigen is still unknown.

Study conclusions and caveats: Median counts of SARS-CoV-2-reactive clonotypes increased from roughly 19 to 38; this difference was not significant.

The source of this sequence is a human donor who had recovered from COVID-19. The specimen sequenced was CD4+ T cells from blood, cultured in vitro. The rearrangement joins TRBV10-2 to TRBJ2-2; 8 bases match TRBD2. CDR3 sequence reads: CASSEAGLANTGELFF. The CDR3 DNA reads TGCGCCAGCAGTGAAGCGGGACTAGCGAACACCGGGGAGCTGTTTTTT.